This T cell receptor (beta chain) originates from a study of post-analysis software for immune sequencing data. Study results and caveats: Higher frequency in patients than in controls was seen for roughly 5 TRBV segments, with TRBV5-6, TRBV5-1 and TRBV20-1 among them.

Points on this clonotype: Its matching antigen is unknown.

This CDR3 comprises 14 residues. The germline V gene has CDR1 MNHNS and CDR2 SASEGT. V shed 6 bases and J shed 3 bases, with 13 bases lying between them. Sequencing libraries made from TCR beta cDNA carried unique molecular identifiers. TCRdb recomputed calls from the PCR reads with MiXCR, one row per CDR3 protein. Of a few hundred thousand distinct CDR3 sequences in the sample, just over 35% are singletons; the top ten hold around 5%. The sequencing input was blood. This chain joins TRBV6-1 and TRBJ2-3; a possible D gene is TRBD1 (5 bases). This sequence originates from a girl between 10 and 17 years old with multiple sclerosis. The CDR3 reads CASRDTSRTDTQYF. CDR3 DNA: TGTGCCAGCAGGGACACCTCAAGGACAGATACGCAGTATTTT.